This record looks at one T cell receptor (beta chain) sequence and its context. The method was immunoSEQ multiplex PCR; TCRdb's version includes in-frame clones alone and lacks a portion of them. The data contain about 160,000 clones, 82% of them singletons. This entry comes from a study of blood T cell repertoires in COVID-19. Germline CDR1 reads SGDLS; CDR2 reads YYNGEE. J gave up 7 bases and V 5 bases, and 10 bases lay outside the gene matches. This CDR3 has 14 amino acids. This sequence was found in a woman between 40 and 50 years old with COVID-19, enrolled during active disease. J is TRBJ1-2 and V is TRBV9, with TRBD1 matching 8 bases. Sequences were obtained from peripheral blood. The CDR3 region has the DNA TGTGCCAGCAGGGGAAGCAGGGGGCCTTTTGGCTACACCTTC. Protein: CASRGSRGPFGYTF.